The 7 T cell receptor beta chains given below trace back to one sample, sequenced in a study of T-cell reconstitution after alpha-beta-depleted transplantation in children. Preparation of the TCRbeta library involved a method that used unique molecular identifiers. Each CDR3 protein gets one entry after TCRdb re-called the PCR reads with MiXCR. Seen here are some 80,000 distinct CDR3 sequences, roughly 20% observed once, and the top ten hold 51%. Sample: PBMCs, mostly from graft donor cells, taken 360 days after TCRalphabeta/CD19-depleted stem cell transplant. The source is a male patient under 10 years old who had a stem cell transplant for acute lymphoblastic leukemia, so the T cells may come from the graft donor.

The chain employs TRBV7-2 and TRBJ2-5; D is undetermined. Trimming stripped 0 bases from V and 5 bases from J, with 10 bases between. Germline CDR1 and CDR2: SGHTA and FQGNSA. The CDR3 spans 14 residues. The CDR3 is CASSLAGVGETQYF. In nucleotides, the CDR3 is TGTGCCAGCAGCTTAGCAGGTGTAGGCGAGACCCAGTACTTC.

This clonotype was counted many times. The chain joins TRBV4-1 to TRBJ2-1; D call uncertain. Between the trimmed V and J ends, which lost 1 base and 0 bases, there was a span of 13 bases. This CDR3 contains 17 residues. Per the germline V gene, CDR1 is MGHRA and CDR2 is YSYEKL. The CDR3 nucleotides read TGCGCCAGCAGCCAAGGCCCCACCGACTCCTCCTACAATGAGCAGTTCTTC. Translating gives CASSQGPTDSSYNEQFF.

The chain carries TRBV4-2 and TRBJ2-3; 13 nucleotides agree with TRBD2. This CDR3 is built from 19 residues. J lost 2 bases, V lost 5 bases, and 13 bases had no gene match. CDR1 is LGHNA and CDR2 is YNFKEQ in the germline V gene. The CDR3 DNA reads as TGTGCCAGCAGCAAGACAACGGGACTAGCGGGACAACACACAGATACGCAGTATTTT. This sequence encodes CASSKTTGLAGQHTDTQYF.

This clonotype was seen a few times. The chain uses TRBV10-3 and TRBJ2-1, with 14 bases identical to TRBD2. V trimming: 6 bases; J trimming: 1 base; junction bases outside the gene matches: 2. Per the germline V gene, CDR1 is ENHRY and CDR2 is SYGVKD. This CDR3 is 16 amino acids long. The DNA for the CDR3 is TGTGCCATCAGGGGGACTAGCGGGAGATCCTACAATGAGCAGTTCTTC. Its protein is CAIRGTSGRSYNEQFF.

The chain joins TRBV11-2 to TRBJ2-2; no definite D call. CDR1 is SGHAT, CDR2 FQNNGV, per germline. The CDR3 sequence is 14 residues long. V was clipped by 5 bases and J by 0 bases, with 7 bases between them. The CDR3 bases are TGTGCCAGCAGCCCTCGCCCGAACACCGGGGAGCTGTTTTTT. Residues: CASSPRPNTGELFF.

This CDR3 reads CASSLEGFSFYEQYF. As DNA, the CDR3 is TGTGCCAGCAGCTTGGAGGGTTTTAGCTTCTACGAGCAGTACTTC. V usage is TRBV5-5 and J usage is TRBJ2-7; D uncertain. CDR3 length equals 15 residues. V dropped 0 bases and J dropped 3 bases, with 13 bases sitting between them. Per the germline V gene, CDR1 is SGHKS and CDR2 is YYEKEE (reference sequence).

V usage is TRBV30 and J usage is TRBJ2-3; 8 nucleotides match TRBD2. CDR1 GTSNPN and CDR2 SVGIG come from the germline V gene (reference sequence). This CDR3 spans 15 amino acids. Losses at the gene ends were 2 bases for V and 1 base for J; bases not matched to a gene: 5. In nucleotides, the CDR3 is TGTGCCTGGAGTCGGACTAGCCGGGGCACAGATACGCAGTATTTT. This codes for CAWSRTSRGTDTQYF.